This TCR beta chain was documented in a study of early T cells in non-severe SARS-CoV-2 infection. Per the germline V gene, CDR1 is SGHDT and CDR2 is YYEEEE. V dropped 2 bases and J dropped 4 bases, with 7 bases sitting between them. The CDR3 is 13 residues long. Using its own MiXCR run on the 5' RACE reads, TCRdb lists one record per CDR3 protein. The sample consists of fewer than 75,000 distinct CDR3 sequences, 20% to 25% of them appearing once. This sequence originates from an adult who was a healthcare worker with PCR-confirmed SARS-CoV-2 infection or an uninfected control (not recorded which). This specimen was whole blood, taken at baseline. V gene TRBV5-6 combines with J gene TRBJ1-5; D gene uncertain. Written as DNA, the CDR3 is TGTGCCAGCAGCTTAAACGGGAATCAGCCCCAGCATTTT. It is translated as CASSLNGNQPQHF. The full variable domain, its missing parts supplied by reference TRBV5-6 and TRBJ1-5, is DAGVTQSPTHLIKTRGQQVTLRCSPKSGHDTVSWYQQALGQGPQFIFQYYEEEERQRGNFPDRFSGHQFPNYSSELNVNALLLGDSALYLCASSLNGNQPQHFGDGTRLSIL.